A single T cell receptor (beta chain) is shown here with its context. Antigen specificity is unknown. Germline loops: CDR1 SGHTA, CDR2 FQGNSA. This CDR3 is built from 18 residues. With 3 bases clipped from V and 5 bases from J, the junction kept 14 bases outside the gene matches. The PCR was carried out with 60 Vbeta primers and 13 Jbeta primers. Assay: immunoSEQ multiplex PCR; the TCRdb copy retains only in-frame clones and omits some. The data contain about 170,000 clones, approximately 84% of them seen just once; the ten biggest clones take up approximately 2.5%. The sample belongs to a study of cytomegalovirus exposure and HLA in healthy donors. Study-wide results and limits: What a later analysis showed was that several of the most significant clusters appeared linked to common viral pathogens. In a later analysis, HLA-associated beta chains showed higher expansion and lower generation probabilities than comparable chains. Earlier findings revealed that most TCR beta V segments proved productive either about 87% or about 30% of the time. In a later analysis, V- and J-gene trimming of beta chains associated with a DCLRE1C missense variant, replicated independently.

Sequenced input: PBMCs. This chain links TRBV7-2 with TRBJ2-2; 8 positions agree with TRBD2. The receptor was derived from a man younger than 40 in good health and CMV-seropositive. The chain's CDR3 is CASSLLIAGPQTTGELFF. The CDR3 nucleotides are TGTGCCAGCAGCTTGCTGATAGCGGGACCGCAAACTACCGGGGAGCTGTTTTTT. Supplemented by reference TRBV7-2 and TRBJ2-2, the full variable domain reads GAGVSQSPSNKVTEKGKDVELRCDPISGHTALYWYRQSLGQGLEFLIYFQGNSAPDKSGLPSDRFSAERTGGSVSTLTIQRTQQEDSAVYLCASSLLIAGPQTTGELFFGEGSRLTVL.